The clone carrying this T cell receptor beta chain was observed a single time. The source of the sample is a study of PD-L1 blockade in urothelial cancer. Germline assignment: CDR1 SGHRS and CDR2 YFSETQ. After removal of 6 bases from V and 5 bases from J, the junction contained 7 bases not matched to a gene. The CDR3 loop spans 15 amino acids. Measured with immunoSEQ multiplex PCR; TCRdb has only the in-frame clones, and not every one. The sample includes approximately 20,000 clones, 90% of them seen just once. The source was PBMCs, collected around atezolizumab (anti-PD-L1) treatment. The chain links TRBV5-1 to TRBJ2-1; 11 nucleotides align to TRBD2. This receptor was obtained from a woman aged 55-75 years with urothelial cancer. This chain's CDR3 is CASIDPGLADNEQFF. In DNA, the CDR3 is TGCGCCAGCATAGACCCGGGACTAGCGGACAATGAGCAGTTCTTC. Supplemented by reference TRBV5-1 and TRBJ2-1, the full variable domain reads KAGVTQTPRYLIKTRGQQVTLSCSPISGHRSVSWYQQTPGQGLQFLFEYFSETQRNKGNFPGRFSGRQFSNSRSEMNVSTLELGDSALYLCASIDPGLADNEQFFGPGTRLTVL.